These 14 T cell receptor beta chains came from one sample sequenced in a study of technical replicates of blood from a few donors. Clones were sequenced by immunoSEQ multiplex PCR, and TCRdb holds only the in-frame ones, with some missing. There are some 68,000 clones in the sample; less than 97% occur only once, and about 0.22% lies in the top ten. The sample comprised T cells isolated from PBMCs. These receptors originate from a human donor in good health.

This chain joins TRBV29-1 and TRBJ2-7, with TRBD1 identical over 7 bases. CDR1 SQVTM and CDR2 ANQGSEA come from the germline V gene. The CDR3 runs to 13 residues. With V trimmed by 5 bases and J by 1 base, 5 bases remained unmatched. Here the CDR3 reads CSVIEQGSYEQYF. CDR3 nucleotide sequence: TGCAGCGTTATAGAACAGGGGTCCTACGAGCAGTACTTC.

The chain combines TRBV28 with TRBJ2-2; TRBD2 matches 14 bases. Trimming at V came to 5 bases and at J to 7 bases, leaving 24 bases not matched to a gene. This CDR3 is built from 22 residues. Germline-derived CDR1 and CDR2 are MDHEN and SYDVKM. CDR3 sequence reads: CASSLGLAGATRGNRYIGELFF. Written as DNA, the CDR3 is TGTGCCAGCAGTCTGGGACTAGCGGGAGCGACACGTGGCAATCGGTACATCGGGGAGCTGTTTTTT.

The gene calls are TRBV29-1 and TRBJ1-5; 7 bases match TRBD1. The length of the CDR3 is 13 residues. V dropped 4 bases and J dropped 3; count of bases not matched to a gene: 3. Germline values: CDR1 SQVTM, CDR2 ANQGSEA. Written as DNA, the CDR3 is TGCAGCGTTGGGACAGGCCCCAATCAGCCCCAGCATTTT. It yields the protein CSVGTGPNQPQHF.

The chain combines TRBV2 with TRBJ1-5, with D perhaps matching TRBD1 (6 bases). There are 13 residues in the CDR3. V shed 6 bases and J shed 6 bases, with 12 bases lying between them. Germline V lookup: CDR1 SNHLY, CDR2 FYNNEI. CDR3 loop: CASSADRSQPQHF. CDR3 coding DNA: TGTGCCAGCAGCGCCGACAGGTCTCAGCCCCAGCATTTT.

CDR3 bases: TGTGCCAGCAGTCAAGTCGGGCAGGGGGATAGCAATCAGCCCCAGCATTTT. This gives the protein CASSQVGQGDSNQPQHF. The J gene is TRBJ1-5, the V gene TRBV28, with 7 positions matching TRBD1. CDR1 is MDHEN and CDR2 is SYDVKM in the germline V gene. The CDR3 loop spans 17 amino acids. V shed 5 bases, J shed 0 bases, and the junction held 10 bases outside the gene matches.

This clone has only one observation. This rearrangement joins TRBV27 to TRBJ1-2; possibly TRBD1 for D (6 bases). The germline gives CDR1 MNHEY, CDR2 SMNVEV (reference sequence). Deletions cut 2 bases from V and 3 bases from J, with 10 bases between. CDR3 size: 14 residues. CDR3 sequence reads: CASSLAGAHYGYTF. CDR3 in DNA: TGTGCCAGCAGTTTAGCAGGGGCACACTATGGCTACACCTTC.

The rearrangement links TRBV11-2 to TRBJ2-3; TRBD1 aligns across 8 bases. V was clipped by 2 bases and J by 3 bases; unmatched bases: 7. The CDR3 spans 16 residues. CDR1 is SGHAT and CDR2 is FQNNGV in the germline V gene. CDR3 sequence (DNA): TGTGCCAGCAGCTTATACCCAGGGGGCTATACAGATACGCAGTATTTT. Its translation: CASSLYPGGYTDTQYF.

This clone has just one count. V and J are TRBV5-6 and TRBJ2-1, with 9 bases that match TRBD2. Germline V lookup: CDR1 SGHDT, CDR2 YYEEEE. V was pared by 5 bases and J by 9 bases, with 15 bases of the junction left unmatched. The CDR3 totals 16 residues. The CDR3 sequence is CASRLKREAYIGEQFF. The CDR3 DNA follows: TGTGCCAGCAGACTGAAGCGGGAGGCTTATATCGGTGAGCAGTTCTTC.

This clone has more than one count but fewer than ten. The gene calls are TRBV7-3 and TRBJ1-6; D not resolved. The length of the CDR3 is 13 residues. V dropped 5 bases and J dropped 13 bases, with 15 bases sitting between them. Germline V gene lookup returns CDR1 SGHTA and CDR2 FQGTGA. Written as DNA, the CDR3 is TGTGCCAGCAGCCCGTCCGGTGGAGCGCCCCTCCACTTT. This encodes CASSPSGGAPLHF.

This chain joins TRBV7-2 and TRBJ2-7; 9 positions match TRBD1. Trimming cost V 7 bases and J 4 bases; bases outside gene matches: 5. This CDR3 spans 13 amino acids. Germline CDR1 is SGHTA and CDR2 is FQGNSA. CDR3 sequence reads: CASNDRGGYEQYF. CDR3 nucleotides: TGTGCCAGCAACGACAGGGGGGGATACGAGCAGTACTTC. Combining the CDR3 with reference TRBV7-2 and TRBJ2-7 gives the whole variable domain GAGVSQSPSNKVTEKGKDVELRCDPISGHTALYWYRQSLGQGLEFLIYFQGNSAPDKSGLPSDRFSAERTGGSVSTLTIQRTQQEDSAVYLCASNDRGGYEQYFGPGTRLTVT.

V and J are TRBV6-4 and TRBJ2-6; D uncertain. The V end was cut by 6 bases, the J end by 4 bases, with 10 bases between. Germline lookup yields CDR1 MRHNA and CDR2 SNTAGT. This CDR3 comprises 14 residues. CDR3 sequence (DNA): TGTGCCAGCAGCCGAGAATCCGGGGCCAACGTCCTGACTTTC. It is translated as CASSRESGANVLTF.

The V gene is TRBV19, the J gene TRBJ2-2; 8 bases line up with TRBD2. Germline V gene data show CDR1 as LNHDA and CDR2 as SQIVND (reference sequence). The CDR3 is made up of 17 amino acids. Trimming removed 6 bases from V and 7 bases from J; junction bases left unmatched: 16. The DNA of the CDR3 is TGTGCCAGTAGACGGGGGGGTGGAGGGGAATCTGTCGGGGAGCTGTTTTTT. Amino acids: CASRRGGGGESVGELFF.

This clone occurred once. The J gene is TRBJ1-5, the V gene TRBV19; D gene uncertain. The CDR3 spans 15 residues. Germline CDR1 is LNHDA and CDR2 is SQIVND (reference sequence). Trimming pared 6 bases from V and 3 bases from J, leaving 15 bases between. CDR3 in DNA: TGTGCCAGTAGCCTGGACTTAGTAAACAATCAGCCCCAGCATTTT. It is translated as CASSLDLVNNQPQHF. Variable domain in full (rest from reference TRBV19 and TRBJ1-5): DGGITQSPKYLFRKEGQNVTLSCEQNLNHDAMYWYRQDPGQGLRLIYYSQIVNDFQKGDIAEGYSVSREKKESFPLTVTSAQKNPTAFYLCASSLDLVNNQPQHFGDGTRLSIL.

V and J are TRBV5-4 and TRBJ2-2; 11 positions match TRBD2. Germline V gives CDR1 SGHNT, CDR2 YYREEE (reference sequence). The V gene end was trimmed by 4 bases and the J gene end by 3 bases; junction bases not matched to a gene: 5. This CDR3 spans 16 amino acids. CDR3 protein: CASSAGTSGYTGELFF. CDR3 DNA: TGTGCCAGCAGCGCAGGGACTAGCGGATACACCGGGGAGCTGTTTTTT.